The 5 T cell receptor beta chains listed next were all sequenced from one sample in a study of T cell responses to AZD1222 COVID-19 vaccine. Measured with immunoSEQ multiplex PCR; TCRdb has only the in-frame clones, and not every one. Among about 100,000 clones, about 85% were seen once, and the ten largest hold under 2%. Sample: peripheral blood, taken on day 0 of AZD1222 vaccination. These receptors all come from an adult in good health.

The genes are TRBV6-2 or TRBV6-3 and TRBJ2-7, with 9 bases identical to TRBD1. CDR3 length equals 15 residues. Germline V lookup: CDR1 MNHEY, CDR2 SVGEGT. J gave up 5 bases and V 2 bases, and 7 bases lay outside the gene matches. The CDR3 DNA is TGTGCCAGCAGTTACACTTCGACAGGGGGAGACGAGCAGTACTTC. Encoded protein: CASSYTSTGGDEQYF.

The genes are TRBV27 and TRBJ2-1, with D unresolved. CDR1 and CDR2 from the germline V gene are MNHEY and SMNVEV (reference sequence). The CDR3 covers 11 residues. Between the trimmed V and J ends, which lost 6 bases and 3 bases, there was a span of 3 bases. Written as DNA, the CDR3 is TGTGCCAGCAGCAACTACAATGAGCAGTTCTTC. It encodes CASSNYNEQFF.

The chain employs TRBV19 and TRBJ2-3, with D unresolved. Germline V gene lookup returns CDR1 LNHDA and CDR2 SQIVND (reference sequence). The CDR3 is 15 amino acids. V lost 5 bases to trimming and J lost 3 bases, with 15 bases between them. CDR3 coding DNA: TGTGCCAGTAGTGCCAACTGGGCGAGGACAGATACGCAGTATTTT. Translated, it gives CASSANWARTDTQYF. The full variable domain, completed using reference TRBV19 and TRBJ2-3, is DGGITQSPKYLFRKEGQNVTLSCEQNLNHDAMYWYRQDPGQGLRLIYYSQIVNDFQKGDIAEGYSVSREKKESFPLTVTSAQKNPTAFYLCASSANWARTDTQYFGPGTRLTVL.

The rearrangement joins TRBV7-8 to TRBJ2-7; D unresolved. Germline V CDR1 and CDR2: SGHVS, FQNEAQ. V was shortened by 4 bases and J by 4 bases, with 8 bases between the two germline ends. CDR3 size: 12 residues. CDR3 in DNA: TGTGCCAGCAGCTACTCCGGATACGAGCAGTACTTC. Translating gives CASSYSGYEQYF.

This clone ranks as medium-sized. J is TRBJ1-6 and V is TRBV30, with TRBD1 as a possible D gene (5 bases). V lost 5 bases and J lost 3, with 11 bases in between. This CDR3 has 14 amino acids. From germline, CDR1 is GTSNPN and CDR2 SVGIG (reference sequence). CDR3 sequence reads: CAWRPTGYNSPLHF. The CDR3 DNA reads TGTGCCTGGCGACCTACAGGCTATAATTCACCCCTCCACTTT.